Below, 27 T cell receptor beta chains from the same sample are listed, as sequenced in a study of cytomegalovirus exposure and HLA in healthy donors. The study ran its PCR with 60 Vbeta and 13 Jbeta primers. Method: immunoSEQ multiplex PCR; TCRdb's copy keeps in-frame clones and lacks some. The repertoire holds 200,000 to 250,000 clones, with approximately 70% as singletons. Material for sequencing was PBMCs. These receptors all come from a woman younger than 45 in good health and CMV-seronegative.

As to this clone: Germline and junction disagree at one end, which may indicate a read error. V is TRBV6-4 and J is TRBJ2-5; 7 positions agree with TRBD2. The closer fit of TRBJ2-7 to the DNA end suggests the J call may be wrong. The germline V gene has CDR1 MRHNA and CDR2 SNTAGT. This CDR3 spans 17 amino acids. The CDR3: CDSSDGGQGLFSYEQYF. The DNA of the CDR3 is TGTGACAGCAGTGACGGGGGTCAGGGACTATTCTCCTACGAGCAGTACTTC.

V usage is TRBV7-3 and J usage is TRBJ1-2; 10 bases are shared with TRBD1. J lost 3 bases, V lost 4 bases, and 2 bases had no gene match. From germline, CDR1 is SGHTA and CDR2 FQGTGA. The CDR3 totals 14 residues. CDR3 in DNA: TGTGCCAGCAGCTCGGACAGGGGGGACTATGGCTACACCTTC. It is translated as CASSSDRGDYGYTF. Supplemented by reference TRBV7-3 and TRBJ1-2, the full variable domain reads GAGVSQTPSNKVTEKGKYVELRCDPISGHTALYWYRQSLGQGPEFLIYFQGTGAADDSGLPNDRFFAVRPEGSVSTLKIQRTERGDSAVYLCASSSDRGDYGYTFGSGTRLTVV.

In DNA form, the CDR3 reads TGTGCCAGCTCACTCGAAGGTGCGGAACGGGGGTTCGAAAAACTGTTTTTT. It yields the protein CASSLEGAERGFEKLFF. This chain connects TRBV18 to TRBJ1-4; tentative D call: TRBD1 (5 bases). This CDR3 spans 17 amino acids. Germline V gives CDR1 KGHSH, CDR2 LQKENI. Trimming cost V 4 bases and J 8 bases, with 23 bases left between them.

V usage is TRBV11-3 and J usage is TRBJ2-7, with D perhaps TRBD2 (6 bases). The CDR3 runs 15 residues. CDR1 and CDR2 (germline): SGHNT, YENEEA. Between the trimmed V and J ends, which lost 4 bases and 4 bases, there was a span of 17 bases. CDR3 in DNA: TGTGCCAGCAGCTCACGCGGGGCGCGGAGATACGAGCAGTACTTC. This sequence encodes CASSSRGARRYEQYF.

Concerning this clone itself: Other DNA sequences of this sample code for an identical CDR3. This CDR3 is CASSFSVNTEAFF. In nucleotides, the CDR3 is TGTGCCAGCAGCTTTTCTGTTAACACTGAAGCTTTCTTT. The chain joins TRBV7-2 to TRBJ1-1; D ambiguous. V lost 3 bases and J lost 2, with 7 bases in between. CDR1 is SGHTA, CDR2 FQGNSA, per germline. This CDR3 is built from 13 residues.

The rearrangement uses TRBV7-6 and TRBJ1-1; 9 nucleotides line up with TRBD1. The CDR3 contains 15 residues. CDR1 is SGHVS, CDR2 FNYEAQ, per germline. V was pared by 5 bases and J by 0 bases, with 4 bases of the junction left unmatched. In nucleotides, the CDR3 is TGTGCCAGCAGCCTAAGACAGGGGGTGAACACTGAAGCTTTCTTT. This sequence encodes CASSLRQGVNTEAFF.

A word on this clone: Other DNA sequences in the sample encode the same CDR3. CDR3 sequence (DNA): TGTGCCAGCAGTTACTCAGGGGGCATTTATTCACCCCTCCACTTT. The encoded protein is CASSYSGGIYSPLHF. The V and J genes are TRBV6-5 and TRBJ1-6; 7 bases agree with TRBD1. The germline CDR1 and CDR2 sequences are MNHEY and SVGAGI. CDR3 length: 15 amino acids. Unmatched junction bases numbered 4, after V lost 0 bases and J lost 8 bases.

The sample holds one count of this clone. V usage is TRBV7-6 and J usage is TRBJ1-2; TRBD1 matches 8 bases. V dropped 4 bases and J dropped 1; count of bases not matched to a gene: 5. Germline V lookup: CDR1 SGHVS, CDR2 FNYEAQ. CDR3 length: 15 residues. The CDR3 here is CASSYRTGINYGYTF. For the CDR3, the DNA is TGTGCCAGCAGCTACCGGACAGGGATTAACTATGGCTACACCTTC.

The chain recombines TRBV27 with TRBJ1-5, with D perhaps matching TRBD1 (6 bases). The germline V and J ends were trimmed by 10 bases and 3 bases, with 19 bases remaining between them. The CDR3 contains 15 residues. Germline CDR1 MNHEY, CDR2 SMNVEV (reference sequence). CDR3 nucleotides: TGTGCCACCAACCCACAGGGCCGTAACAATCAGCCCCAGCATTTT. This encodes CATNPQGRNNQPQHF.

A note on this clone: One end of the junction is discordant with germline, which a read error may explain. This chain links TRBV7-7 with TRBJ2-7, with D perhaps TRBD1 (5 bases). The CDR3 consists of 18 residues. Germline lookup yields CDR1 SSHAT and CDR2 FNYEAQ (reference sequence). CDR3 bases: TGTGCTAGCAGCTTATATATATCCCCCGGACACGACTCCTACGAGCAGTACTTC. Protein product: CASSLYISPGHDSYEQYF.

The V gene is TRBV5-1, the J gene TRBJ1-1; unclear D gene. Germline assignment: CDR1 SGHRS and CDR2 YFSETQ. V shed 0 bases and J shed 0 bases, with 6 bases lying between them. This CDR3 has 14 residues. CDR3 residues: CASSLDRLNTEAFF. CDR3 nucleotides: TGCGCCAGCAGCTTGGACAGATTGAACACTGAAGCTTTCTTT. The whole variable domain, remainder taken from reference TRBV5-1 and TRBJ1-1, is KAGVTQTPRYLIKTRGQQVTLSCSPISGHRSVSWYQQTPGQGLQFLFEYFSETQRNKGNFPGRFSGRQFSNSRSEMNVSTLELGDSALYLCASSLDRLNTEAFFGQGTRLTVV.

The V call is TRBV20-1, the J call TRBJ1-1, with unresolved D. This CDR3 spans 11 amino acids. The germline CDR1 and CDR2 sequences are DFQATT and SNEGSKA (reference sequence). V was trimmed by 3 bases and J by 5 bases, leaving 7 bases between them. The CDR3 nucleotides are TGCAGTGCTAGTGGCGGGACTGAAGCTTTCTTT. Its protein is CSASGGTEAFF.

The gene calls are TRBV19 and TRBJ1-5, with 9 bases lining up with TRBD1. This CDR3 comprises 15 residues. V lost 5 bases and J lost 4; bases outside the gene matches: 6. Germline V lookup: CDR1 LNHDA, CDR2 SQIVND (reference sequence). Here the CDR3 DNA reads TGTGCCAGTAGTTTGGACAGGGGTATGAATCAGCCCCAGCATTTT. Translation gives CASSLDRGMNQPQHF.

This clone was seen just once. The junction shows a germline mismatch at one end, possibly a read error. CDR3 in DNA: TGTGCTAGCATCGGGCTCTACGGACAGGTACACAATCAGCCCCAGCATTTT. It specifies CASIGLYGQVHNQPQHF. This chain links TRBV7-7 with TRBJ1-5; 7 positions agree with TRBD1. The CDR3 sequence is 17 residues long. Germline V lookup: CDR1 SSHAT, CDR2 FNYEAQ (reference sequence).

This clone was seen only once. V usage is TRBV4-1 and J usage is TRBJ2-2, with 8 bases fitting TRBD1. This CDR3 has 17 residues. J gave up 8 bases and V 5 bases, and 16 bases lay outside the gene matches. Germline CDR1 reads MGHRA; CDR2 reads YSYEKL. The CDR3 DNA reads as TGCGCCAGCAGCTTACGGCCGAAGACAGGGGCTGGGGGGGAGCTGTTTTTT. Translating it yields CASSLRPKTGAGGELFF.

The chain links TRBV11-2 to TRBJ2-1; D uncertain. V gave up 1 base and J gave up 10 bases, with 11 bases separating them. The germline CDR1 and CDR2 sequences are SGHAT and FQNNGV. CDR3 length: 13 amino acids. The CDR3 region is CASSLGVGGEQFF. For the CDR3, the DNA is TGTGCCAGCAGCTTAGGGGTCGGCGGAGAGCAGTTCTTC.

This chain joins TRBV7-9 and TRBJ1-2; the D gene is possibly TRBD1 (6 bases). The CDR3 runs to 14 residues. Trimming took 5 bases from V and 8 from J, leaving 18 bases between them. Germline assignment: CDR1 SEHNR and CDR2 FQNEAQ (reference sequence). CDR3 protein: CASSLGAGEQGYTF. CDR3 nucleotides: TGTGCCAGCAGCCTGGGGGCCGGGGAGCAAGGCTACACCTTC.

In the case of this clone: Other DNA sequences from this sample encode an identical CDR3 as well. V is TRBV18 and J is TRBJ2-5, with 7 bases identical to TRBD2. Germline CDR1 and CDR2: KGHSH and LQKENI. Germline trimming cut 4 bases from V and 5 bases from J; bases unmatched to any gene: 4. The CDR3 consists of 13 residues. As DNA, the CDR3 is TGTGCCAGCTCACAGGGACTACAGGAGACCCAGTACTTC. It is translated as CASSQGLQETQYF. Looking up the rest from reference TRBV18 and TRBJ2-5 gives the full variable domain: NAGVMQNPRHLVRRRGQEARLRCSPMKGHSHVYWYRQLPEEGLKFMVYLQKENIIDESGMPKERFSAEFPKEGPSILRIQQVVRGDSAAYFCASSQGLQETQYFGPGTRLLVL.

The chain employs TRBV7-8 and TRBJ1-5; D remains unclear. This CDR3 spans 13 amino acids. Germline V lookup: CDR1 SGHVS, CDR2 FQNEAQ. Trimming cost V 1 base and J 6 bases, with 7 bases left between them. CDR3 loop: CASSLGGGQPQHF. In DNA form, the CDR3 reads TGTGCCAGCAGCTTAGGGGGAGGTCAGCCCCAGCATTTT. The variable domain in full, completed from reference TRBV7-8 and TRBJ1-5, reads GAGVSQSPRYKVAKRGQDVALRCDPISGHVSLFWYQQALGQGPEFLTYFQNEAQLDKSGLPSDRFFAERPEGSVSTLKIQRTQQEDSAVYLCASSLGGGQPQHFGDGTRLSIL.

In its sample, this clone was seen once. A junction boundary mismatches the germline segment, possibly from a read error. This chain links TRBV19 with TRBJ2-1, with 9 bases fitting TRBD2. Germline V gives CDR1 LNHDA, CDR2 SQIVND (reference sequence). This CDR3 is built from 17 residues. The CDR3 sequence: CVSSLQALAGTYNEQFF. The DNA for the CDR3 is TGTGTCAGTAGCCTTCAGGCCCTAGCGGGAACCTACAATGAGCAGTTCTTC.

CDR3 loop: CASRINRDRGSGELFF. As DNA, the CDR3 is TGCGCCAGCAGAATAAACCGGGACAGGGGATCCGGGGAGCTGTTTTTT. The chain employs TRBV5-1 and TRBJ2-2, with TRBD1 matching over 10 bases. The CDR3 consists of 16 residues. Looked up from germline, CDR1 is SGHRS and CDR2 is YFSETQ. With V trimmed by 5 bases and J by 6 bases, 10 bases remained unmatched.

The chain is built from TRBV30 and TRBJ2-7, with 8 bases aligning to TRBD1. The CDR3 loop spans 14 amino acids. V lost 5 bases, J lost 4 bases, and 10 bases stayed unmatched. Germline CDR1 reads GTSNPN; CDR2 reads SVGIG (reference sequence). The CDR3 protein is CAWYARDRPYEQYF. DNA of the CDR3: TGTGCCTGGTACGCTAGGGACAGGCCTTACGAGCAGTACTTC.

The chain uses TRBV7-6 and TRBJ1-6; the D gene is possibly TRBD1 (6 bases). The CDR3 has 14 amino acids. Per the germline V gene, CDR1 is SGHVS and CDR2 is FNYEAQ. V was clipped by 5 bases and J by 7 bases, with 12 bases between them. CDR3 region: CASSLMTGNSPLHF. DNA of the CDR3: TGTGCCAGCAGCCTGATGACAGGAAATTCACCCCTCCACTTT.

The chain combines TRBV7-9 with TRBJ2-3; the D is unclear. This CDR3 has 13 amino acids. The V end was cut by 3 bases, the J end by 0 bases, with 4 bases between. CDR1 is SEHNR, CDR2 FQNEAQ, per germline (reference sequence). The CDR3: CASSFASTDTQYF. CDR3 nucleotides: TGTGCCAGCAGCTTCGCGAGCACAGATACGCAGTATTTT. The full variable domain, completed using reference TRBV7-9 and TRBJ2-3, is DTGVSQNPRHKITKRGQNVTFRCDPISEHNRLYWYRQTLGQGPEFLTYFQNEAQLEKSRLLSDRFSAERPKGSFSTLEIQRTEQGDSAMYLCASSFASTDTQYFGPGTRLTVL.

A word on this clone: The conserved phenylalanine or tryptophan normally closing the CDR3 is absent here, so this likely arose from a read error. The CDR3: CASSGNRGWGTEAFL. CDR3 nucleotide sequence: TGCGCCAGCAGCGGAAACAGGGGGTGGGGGACTGAAGCTTTCTTG. J is TRBJ1-1 and V is TRBV4-1; 8 bases line up with TRBD1. V trimming: 5 bases; J trimming: 5 bases; junction bases outside the gene matches: 10. CDR1 and CDR2 from the germline V gene are MGHRA and YSYEKL. This CDR3 comprises 15 residues.

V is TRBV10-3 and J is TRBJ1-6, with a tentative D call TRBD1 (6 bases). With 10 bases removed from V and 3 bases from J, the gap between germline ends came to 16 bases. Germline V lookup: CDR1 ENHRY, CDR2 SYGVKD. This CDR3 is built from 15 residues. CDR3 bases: TGTGCCAACTCTCCCGGGACAATCTATAATTCACCCCTCCACTTT. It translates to CANSPGTIYNSPLHF.

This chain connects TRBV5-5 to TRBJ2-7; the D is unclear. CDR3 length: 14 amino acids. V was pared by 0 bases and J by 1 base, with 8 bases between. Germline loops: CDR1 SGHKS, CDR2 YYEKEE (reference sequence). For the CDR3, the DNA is TGTGCCAGCAGCTTGGACGGCAGGTCCTACGAGCAGTACTTC. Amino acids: CASSLDGRSYEQYF.